A single sample gave rise to the 25 T cell receptor beta chains below, sequenced in a study of blood T cell repertoires in COVID-19. This table comes from immunoSEQ multiplex PCR, and its TCRdb copy is limited to in-frame clones, with some not included. The sample holds about 230,000 clones, around 80% seen once. Sequences were obtained from peripheral blood. The receptor source for this set is a woman aged 40 to 50 who had recovered from COVID-19.

The V call is TRBV28, the J call TRBJ1-5; D is perhaps TRBD1 (5 bases). CDR1 and CDR2 from the germline V gene are MDHEN and SYDVKM. The CDR3 runs to 17 residues. V was shortened by 7 bases and J by 0 bases, with 19 bases between the two germline ends. CDR3 in amino acids: CASKHPIRGDSNQPQHF. The CDR3 nucleotides are TGTGCCAGCAAACATCCCATCCGGGGGGATAGCAATCAGCCCCAGCATTTT.

This clone was seen repeatedly, ten times or more. The chain recombines TRBV30 with TRBJ1-1; maybe TRBD1 (6 bases). Germline values: CDR1 GTSNPN, CDR2 SVGIG (reference sequence). The V end lost 7 bases, the J end lost 5 bases, and 11 bases lay between the germline ends. CDR3 length: 11 amino acids. CDR3 sequence (DNA): TGTGCCTATTCCAGGGGAACTGAAGCTTTCTTT. Amino acids: CAYSRGTEAFF.

The chain employs TRBV6-2 or TRBV6-3 and TRBJ2-7; 7 nucleotides agree with TRBD1. With V trimmed by 0 bases and J by 5 bases, 7 bases remained unmatched. The CDR3 contains 15 residues. Germline V gives CDR1 MNHEY, CDR2 SVGEGT. The CDR3 spells CASSYSGQGVDEQYF. The DNA of the CDR3 is TGTGCCAGCAGTTACTCTGGCCAGGGGGTGGACGAGCAGTACTTC.

The chain couples TRBV4-1 to TRBJ2-7, with a weak D call TRBD1 (5 bases). The CDR3 runs to 13 residues. Trimming stripped 4 bases from V and 2 bases from J, with 9 bases between. Germline V gene lookup returns CDR1 MGHRA and CDR2 YSYEKL. The CDR3 sequence: CASSRDRTYEQYF. CDR3 nucleotides: TGCGCCAGCAGCCGAGACAGAACCTACGAGCAGTACTTC.

The chain combines TRBV30 with TRBJ2-7, with 7 bases lining up with TRBD1. Trimming removed 4 bases from V and 5 bases from J; junction bases left unmatched: 5. The CDR3 extends over 12 amino acids. Per germline, CDR1 GTSNPN and CDR2 SVGIG (reference sequence). The CDR3 DNA follows: TGTGCCTGGATGACAGGGATCCACGAGCAGTACTTC. It specifies CAWMTGIHEQYF.

This clone was seen once. The chain links TRBV19 to TRBJ2-7, with TRBD1 matching 9 bases. This CDR3 is built from 13 residues. Germline CDR1 LNHDA, CDR2 SQIVND (reference sequence). V lost 6 bases and J lost 5; bases outside the gene matches: 5. CDR3 nucleotides: TGTGCCAGTAGCGACAGGGGGAGACACGAGCAGTACTTC. Amino acid sequence: CASSDRGRHEQYF.

This sequence joins TRBV5-1 and TRBJ2-7; D is possibly TRBD1 (6 bases). Trimming pared 5 bases from V and 2 bases from J, leaving 14 bases between. Germline assignment: CDR1 SGHRS and CDR2 YFSETQ. The CDR3 has 14 residues. The CDR3 is CASSNQGPPYEQYF. The DNA for the CDR3 is TGCGCCAGCAGTAATCAGGGGCCACCCTACGAGCAGTACTTC.

The rearrangement uses TRBV30 and TRBJ1-5; D unclear. The CDR3 loop spans 12 amino acids. CDR1 is GTSNPN and CDR2 is SVGIG in the germline V gene (reference sequence). V was pared by 0 bases and J by 5 bases, with 5 bases between. The CDR3 protein is CAWSVLDQPQHF. In DNA, the CDR3 is TGTGCCTGGAGTGTACTAGATCAGCCCCAGCATTTT.

The rearrangement joins TRBV6-4 to TRBJ1-6, with D tentatively TRBD1 (6 bases). Trimming took 6 bases from V and 8 from J, leaving 11 bases between them. The CDR3 runs to 13 residues. The V gene's germline CDR1 is MRHNA and CDR2 SNTAGT. CDR3 region: CASRGGLDSPLHF. The CDR3 region has the DNA TGTGCCAGCAGGGGGGGGCTGGATTCACCCCTCCACTTT.

This clone was recorded only once. The chain has TRBV18 and TRBJ1-1, with 12 positions matching TRBD1. V lost 3 bases, J lost 7 bases, and 6 bases stayed unmatched. CDR1 KGHSH and CDR2 LQKENI come from the germline V gene. CDR3 size: 15 residues. The CDR3 region is CASSPLGTGGIEAFF. The CDR3 bases are TGTGCCAGCTCACCCCTGGGGACAGGGGGCATTGAAGCTTTCTTT.

The rearrangement joins TRBV5-1 to TRBJ2-3; possible D gene TRBD1, 6 bases. Germline assignment: CDR1 SGHRS and CDR2 YFSETQ. This CDR3 is 15 amino acids long. Trimming removed 4 bases at V and 2 bases at J, with 14 bases between. The DNA for the CDR3 is TGCGCCAGCAGCGAAACAGGGCCCCTCACAGATACGCAGTATTTT. Translating it yields CASSETGPLTDTQYF.

The rearrangement joins TRBV7-2 to TRBJ1-6, with a tentative D call TRBD1 (5 bases). The germline V gene encodes CDR1 SGHTA and CDR2 FQGNSA. The length of the CDR3 is 15 residues. The V end lost 5 bases, the J end lost 1 base, and 9 bases lay between the germline ends. The chain's CDR3 is CASSLGGSYNSPLHF. The CDR3 nucleotides are TGTGCCAGCAGCCTGGGGGGATCCTATAATTCACCCCTCCACTTT.

The chain carries TRBV28 and TRBJ1-1; D gene ambiguous. This CDR3 contains 12 residues. From germline, CDR1 is MDHEN and CDR2 SYDVKM. Trimming took 6 bases from V and 4 from J, leaving 9 bases between them. Here the CDR3 DNA reads TGTGCCAGCAGCTTTCGGTTCACTGAAGCTTTCTTT. Its translation is CASSFRFTEAFF.

The chain has TRBV7-2 and TRBJ2-3, with TRBD1 identical over 7 bases. With 9 bases clipped from V and 1 base from J, the junction kept 4 bases outside the gene matches. This CDR3 has 13 residues. Germline V lookup: CDR1 SGHTA, CDR2 FQGNSA. The CDR3 reads CASRTGGTDTQYF. In DNA, the CDR3 is TGTGCCAGTAGAACAGGGGGCACAGATACGCAGTATTTT. Supplemented by reference TRBV7-2 and TRBJ2-3, the full variable domain reads GAGVSQSPSNKVTEKGKDVELRCDPISGHTALYWYRQSLGQGLEFLIYFQGNSAPDKSGLPSDRFSAERTGGSVSTLTIQRTQQEDSAVYLCASRTGGTDTQYFGPGTRLTVL.

Regarding this clone: Other DNA sequences in the sample encode the same CDR3. The CDR3 sequence is CASSLTLDTDTQYF. The CDR3 nucleotides are TGTGCCAGCAGCTTAACTCTAGACACAGATACGCAGTATTTT. The chain couples TRBV7-9 to TRBJ2-3, with D unclear. Trimming left V 2 bases short and J 2 bases short, with 8 bases between. Germline V gene data show CDR1 as SEHNR and CDR2 as FQNEAQ (reference sequence). The CDR3 has 14 residues.

CDR3 sequence: CARTDRGLFNTIYF. DNA of the CDR3: TGTGCCCGCACCGACAGGGGGCTGTTTAACACCATATATTTT. This chain uses TRBV27 with TRBJ1-3; 10 nucleotides line up with TRBD1. This CDR3 has 14 residues. V gave up 11 bases and J gave up 7 bases; unmatched junction bases: 11. In germline, CDR1 is MNHEY, CDR2 SMNVEV (reference sequence).

The CDR3 DNA is TGTGCCAGCCACGGGGGGACAGGGGGCCAAAGCAATCAGCCCCAGCATTTT. Its protein is CASHGGTGGQSNQPQHF. V usage is TRBV19 and J usage is TRBJ1-5; 12 nucleotides line up with TRBD1. The V and J ends lost 9 bases and 1 base, in that order; junction bases with no gene match: 10. CDR3 length: 17 residues. CDR1 LNHDA and CDR2 SQIVND come from the germline V gene (reference sequence). Full variable domain (rest looked up from reference TRBV19 and TRBJ1-5): DGGITQSPKYLFRKEGQNVTLSCEQNLNHDAMYWYRQDPGQGLRLIYYSQIVNDFQKGDIAEGYSVSREKKESFPLTVTSAQKNPTAFYLCASHGGTGGQSNQPQHFGDGTRLSIL.

The CDR3 is CSVNQGSSSTEAFF. CDR3 coding DNA: TGCAGCGTCAACCAAGGGAGTTCGAGCACTGAAGCTTTCTTT. The V call is TRBV29-1, the J call TRBJ1-1, with D unresolved. Looked up from germline, CDR1 is SQVTM and CDR2 is ANQGSEA. V was cut by 6 bases and J by 4 bases, with 18 bases left in between. CDR3 length: 14 residues.

The genes are TRBV5-1 and TRBJ1-4, with D maybe TRBD1 (6 bases). The V gene lost 4 bases and the J gene lost 6 bases, with 19 bases spanning the gap. Germline V CDR1 and CDR2: SGHRS, YFSETQ. The CDR3 sequence is 16 residues long. CDR3: CASSLGIGTNYEKLFF. In nucleotides, the CDR3 is TGCGCCAGCAGCCTGGGAATCGGGACAAACTATGAAAAACTGTTTTTT.

The chain couples TRBV5-4 to TRBJ1-1; unclear D gene. The CDR3 runs 13 residues. V was trimmed by 1 base and J by 4 bases, leaving 8 bases between them. Per the germline V gene, CDR1 is SGHNT and CDR2 is YYREEE (reference sequence). The CDR3 DNA follows: TGTGCCAGCAGCTTGAGCACCCCCACTGAAGCTTTCTTT. It is translated as CASSLSTPTEAFF.

This clone was detected only once. This chain links TRBV13 with TRBJ2-7, with 8 nucleotides matching TRBD1. J was trimmed by 2 bases and V by 5 bases; bases with no gene match: 5. In germline, CDR1 is PRHDT, CDR2 FYEKMQ (reference sequence). The CDR3 extends over 14 amino acids. For the CDR3, the DNA is TGTGCCAGCAGCCTTCGGGACAGGACCTACGAGCAGTACTTC. Residues: CASSLRDRTYEQYF.

The chain couples TRBV2 to TRBJ1-1; weak D call: TRBD1 (5 bases). The V end lost 8 bases, the J end lost 1 base, and 11 bases lay between the germline ends. Germline CDR1 and CDR2: SNHLY and FYNNEI. The length of the CDR3 is 13 residues. Written as DNA, the CDR3 is TGTGCCAGCGGGGGGGTTGGGAACACTGAAGCTTTCTTT. It encodes CASGGVGNTEAFF. Full variable domain (outside the CDR3, taken from reference TRBV2 and TRBJ1-1): EPEVTQTPSHQVTQMGQEVILRCVPISNHLYFYWYRQILGQKVEFLVSFYNNEISEKSEIFDDQFSVERPDGSNFTLKIRSTKLEDSAMYFCASGGVGNTEAFFGQGTRLTVV.

V and J are TRBV18 and TRBJ1-1; perhaps TRBD1 as D (6 bases). The CDR3 length is 14 residues. CDR1 is KGHSH and CDR2 is LQKENI in the germline V gene. Trimming shortened V by 3 bases and J by 2 bases, and 10 bases separated the two germline ends. CDR3 region: CASSPMGQNTEAFF. The CDR3 coding sequence is TGTGCCAGCTCACCGATGGGACAAAACACTGAAGCTTTCTTT.

The chain combines TRBV7-9 with TRBJ2-1, with TRBD2 identical over 13 bases. The CDR3 contains 17 residues. Germline assignment: CDR1 SEHNR and CDR2 FQNEAQ (reference sequence). Trimming took 5 bases from V and 5 from J; bases not matched to a gene: 9. The CDR3 nucleotides read TGTGCCAGCAGCGGAAGACTAGCGGGGGGTCGGGACAATGAGCAGTTCTTC. Its protein product is CASSGRLAGGRDNEQFF.

V is TRBV19 and J is TRBJ1-2; D ambiguous. V lost 3 bases to trimming and J lost 2 bases, with 7 bases between them. The germline gives CDR1 LNHDA, CDR2 SQIVND (reference sequence). This CDR3 has 13 amino acids. CDR3 in DNA: TGTGCCAGTAGTATTGAACGGAACTATGGCTACACCTTC. This translates into CASSIERNYGYTF.